A single sample gave rise to the 30 T cell receptor beta chains below, sequenced in a study of blood T cells in healthy people across ages. Using a J-beta primer mix together with a sample-barcoded 5' primer, a second PCR was run for roughly 7 to 11 cycles. TCRdb redid the calling of the 5' RACE reads with MiXCR, one entry per CDR3 protein. The repertoire holds approximately 700,000 distinct CDR3 sequences, 32% seen once, with roughly 14% in the top ten. The specimen sequenced was blood. The receptors here all came from a woman over 75 in good health.

This clonotype was detected ten times or more. The rearrangement uses TRBV6-5 and TRBJ2-7; either TRBD1 or TRBD2 may fit D (5 bases each). The CDR3 is made up of 13 amino acids. Trimming left V 10 bases short and J 4 bases short, with 17 bases between. The germline V gene has CDR1 MNHEY and CDR2 SVGAGI. CDR3 sequence: CATGPTTRYEQYF. In DNA form, the CDR3 reads TGTGCCACGGGACCGACTACCAGATACGAGCAGTACTTC.

A note on this clonotype: At one of its ends the junction is not consistent with the germline gene, which may arise from a read error. J is TRBJ2-1 and V is TRBV7-9, with TRBD1 identical over 7 bases. In germline, CDR1 is SEHNR, CDR2 FQNEAQ (reference sequence). The CDR3 spans 12 residues. In DNA form, the CDR3 reads TGTACCAGCAGCTTTTTTGGGGACAGGCAGTTCTTC. Amino acid sequence: CTSSFFGDRQFF.

The chain is built from TRBV12-3 or TRBV12-4 and TRBJ2-4, with D hard to call. V lost 1 base and J 13 bases, leaving 8 bases between the germline ends. The CDR3 runs 11 residues. CDR3 sequence: CASSLGLKQYF. The DNA of the CDR3 is TGTGCCAGCAGTTTAGGGCTCAAGCAGTACTTC.

This clonotype was recorded a few times. A much larger clone sits a single nucleotide away, making a read error possible. This rearrangement joins TRBV7-3 to TRBJ2-3, with D perhaps given as TRBD1 or TRBD2 (5 bases each). The CDR3 runs 14 residues. Germline assignment: CDR1 SGHTA and CDR2 FQGTGA. The V end lost 6 bases, the J end lost 4 bases, and 14 bases lay between the germline ends. The chain's CDR3 is CASSWTGLADTQYF. The CDR3 region has the DNA TGTGCCAGCAGTTGGACGGGGCTCGCAGATACGCAGTATTTT.

The table lists this clonotype with many counts. This chain joins TRBV12-3 or TRBV12-4 and TRBJ2-7, with 16 bases matching TRBD2. V trimming: 6 bases; J trimming: 4 bases; junction bases outside the gene matches: 3. The CDR3 extends over 15 amino acids. CDR3 in DNA: TGTGCCAGCAGACGGGGACTAGCGGGGGGGTACGAGCAGTACTTC. This translates into CASRRGLAGGYEQYF.

This chain links TRBV25-1 with TRBJ2-7, with D hard to call. Germline V gene lookup returns CDR1 MGHDK and CDR2 SYGVNS. The CDR3 loop spans 14 amino acids. V was shortened by 1 base and J by 2 bases, with 9 bases between the two germline ends. CDR3 region: CASSEFQYPYEQYF. CDR3 in DNA: TGTGCCAGCAGTGAATTTCAATACCCCTACGAGCAGTACTTC.

This clonotype was observed at least ten times. The chain employs TRBV19 and TRBJ2-7; TRBD1 might be the D (6 bases). V was trimmed by 7 bases and J by 1 base, leaving 11 bases between them. The CDR3 has 13 amino acids. The germline gives CDR1 LNHDA, CDR2 SQIVND (reference sequence). As DNA, the CDR3 is TGTGCCAGTATCCCGACAGGATCCTACGAGCAGTACTTC. Translating it yields CASIPTGSYEQYF.

In its sample, this clonotype was seen many times. This sequence joins TRBV18 and TRBJ1-2; D is unclear. Trimming took 3 bases from V and 8 from J, leaving 7 bases between them. The CDR3 loop spans 11 amino acids. CDR1 is KGHSH and CDR2 is LQKENI in the germline V gene. Here the CDR3 DNA reads TGTGCCAGCTCACCTAACCGGGGCTACACCTTC. This translates into CASSPNRGYTF.

This sequence joins TRBV12-3 or TRBV12-4 and TRBJ2-1; a weak D match, TRBD2 (6 bases). This CDR3 has 14 amino acids. The ends were cut back, 7 bases at V and 4 bases at J, with 14 bases in the middle. DNA for the CDR3: TGTGCCAGCACCGTAACGGCGGGGTACAATGAGCAGTTCTTC. Translating it yields CASTVTAGYNEQFF.

V usage is TRBV25-1 and J usage is TRBJ2-2; D is perhaps TRBD2 (7 bases). This CDR3 is built from 16 residues. Trimming left V 11 bases short and J 0 bases short, with 19 bases between. CDR1 and CDR2 from the germline V gene are MGHDK and SYGVNS. Written as DNA, the CDR3 is TGTGCCCACTTGAGGGAGGGGGGGCCGAACACCGGGGAGCTGTTTTTT. Translating gives CAHLREGGPNTGELFF.

This clonotype came up many times. This chain joins TRBV12-3 or TRBV12-4 and TRBJ2-3; the match to TRBD2 covers 8 bases. This CDR3 spans 16 amino acids. J lost 1 base, V lost 6 bases, and 9 bases had no gene match. For the CDR3, the DNA is TGTGCCAGCAGATCTGGACTAGCAAGGCGCACAGATACGCAGTATTTT. Its protein is CASRSGLARRTDTQYF.

This clonotype occurred many times. The chain links TRBV12-3 or TRBV12-4 to TRBJ1-2; D remains unclear. The V gene lost 2 bases and the J gene lost 5 bases, with 9 bases spanning the gap. CDR3 size: 13 residues. CDR3 nucleotide sequence: TGTGCCAGCAGTTTAAGTTCTGGGTATGGCTACACCTTC. Amino acid sequence: CASSLSSGYGYTF.

This clonotype was counted between two and nine times. The CDR3, as DNA: TGTGCCAGCGGCGGAGGTACCTTTAATGAAAAACTGTTTTTT. This translates into CASGGGTFNEKLFF. The chain joins TRBV5-6 to TRBJ1-4; D is ambiguous. The length of the CDR3 is 14 residues. V was cut by 7 bases and J by 4 bases, with 14 bases left in between. Per the germline V gene, CDR1 is SGHDT and CDR2 is YYEEEE.

This clonotype was found many times. The chain combines TRBV7-9 with TRBJ2-6, with D uncertain. The CDR3 is 20 residues long. CDR1 and CDR2 (germline): SEHNR, FQNEAQ (reference sequence). The germline V and J ends were trimmed by 2 bases and 0 bases, with 20 bases remaining between them. CDR3 protein: CASSLWIAPASSSGANVLTF. DNA of the CDR3: TGTGCCAGCAGCTTATGGATAGCCCCAGCCTCGAGCTCTGGGGCCAACGTCCTGACTTTC.

This clonotype was observed at least ten times. The genes are TRBV7-6 and TRBJ2-7; D is possibly TRBD1 (6 bases). The CDR3 runs to 17 residues. The V gene's germline CDR1 is SGHVS and CDR2 FNYEAQ. V lost 5 bases, J lost 3 bases, and 23 bases lay in between. The CDR3 DNA sequence: TGTGCCAGCAGCCTGAACCTCCTGGGGGCAGGTGGCTACGAGCAGTACTTC. Translating gives CASSLNLLGAGGYEQYF.

V and J are TRBV2 and TRBJ1-2; D is ambiguous. Trimming pared 4 bases from V and 3 bases from J, leaving 15 bases between. CDR1 is SNHLY, CDR2 FYNNEI, per germline. This CDR3 spans 15 amino acids. Here the CDR3 reads CASSGVFGIDYGYTF. CDR3 nucleotide sequence: TGTGCCAGCAGTGGAGTCTTCGGGATAGACTATGGCTACACCTTC.

With respect to this clonotype: A much more abundant neighbour one base away suggests this may be a read error. This chain joins TRBV5-6 and TRBJ2-6; perhaps TRBD1 as D (5 bases). Germline V gives CDR1 SGHDT, CDR2 YYEEEE. V shed 2 bases and J shed 9 bases, with 15 bases lying between them. The CDR3 extends over 15 amino acids. The chain's CDR3 is CASSFPGAGFNVLTF. CDR3 nucleotides: TGTGCCAGCAGCTTCCCTGGGGCTGGTTTCAACGTCCTGACTTTC. The whole variable domain, filled in from reference TRBV5-6 and TRBJ2-6, reads DAGVTQSPTHLIKTRGQQVTLRCSPKSGHDTVSWYQQALGQGPQFIFQYYEEEERQRGNFPDRFSGHQFPNYSSELNVNALLLGDSALYLCASSFPGAGFNVLTFGAGSRLTVL.

V and J are TRBV4-1 and TRBJ2-1, with TRBD2 matching over 9 bases. In germline, CDR1 is MGHRA, CDR2 YSYEKL. Losses at the gene ends were 0 bases for V and 7 bases for J; bases not matched to a gene: 7. The CDR3 runs to 16 residues. The DNA for the CDR3 is TGCGCCAGCAGCCAAGAGGGAGCGGGAGGAAGGAATGAGCAGTTCTTC. Its protein is CASSQEGAGGRNEQFF.

The chain is built from TRBV5-1 and TRBJ2-1; maybe TRBD2 (6 bases). The germline V gene has CDR1 SGHRS and CDR2 YFSETQ. Trimming stripped 4 bases from V and 12 bases from J, with 14 bases between. The CDR3 extends over 12 amino acids. The CDR3 DNA sequence: TGCGCCAGCAGCCTAATGGGACTCGGGCAGTTCTTC. Its translation: CASSLMGLGQFF.

J is TRBJ2-1 and V is TRBV7-9; maybe TRBD2 (5 bases). V lost 1 base and J lost 5, with 12 bases in between. Germline CDR1 is SEHNR and CDR2 is FQNEAQ (reference sequence). This CDR3 comprises 15 residues. CDR3 DNA sequence: TGTGCCAGCAGCTTAGTTTCTAGCAGCGACAATGAGCAGTTCTTC. It yields the protein CASSLVSSSDNEQFF.

This clonotype was seen ten or more times. The chain carries TRBV27 and TRBJ2-7; D might be TRBD1 (5 bases). There are 14 residues in the CDR3. Trimming removed 4 bases at V and 0 bases at J, with 10 bases between. Germline CDR1 and CDR2: MNHEY and SMNVEV (reference sequence). CDR3 sequence reads: CASSYRISSYEQYF. For the CDR3, the DNA is TGTGCCAGCAGTTACAGGATCAGCTCCTACGAGCAGTACTTC.

On this clonotype itself: A clone one base away is much larger, so this may be a read error. The chain combines TRBV7-9 with TRBJ2-5, with D possibly matching TRBD1 (6 bases). CDR1 SEHNR and CDR2 FQNEAQ come from the germline V gene (reference sequence). The CDR3 has 16 amino acids. Trimming pared 1 base from V and 5 bases from J, leaving 17 bases between. As DNA, the CDR3 is TGTGCCAGCAGCTTAGATTGGCCAGGGACATGGGAGACCCAGTACTTC. Protein sequence: CASSLDWPGTWETQYF.

The sample holds a few counts of this clonotype. The gene calls are TRBV3-1 and TRBJ1-4, with unresolved D. The length of the CDR3 is 12 residues. V shed 4 bases and J shed 3 bases, with 3 bases lying between them. From germline, CDR1 is LGHDT and CDR2 YNNKEL (reference sequence). The CDR3: CASSLANEKLFF. The CDR3 region has the DNA TGTGCCAGCAGCCTTGCTAATGAAAAACTGTTTTTT.

The CDR3 region has the DNA TGCGCCAGCAGCCCCTGGATGGACAGGGGGCGCATCATGACTGAAGCTTTCTTT. Translation: CASSPWMDRGRIMTEAFF. J is TRBJ1-1 and V is TRBV5-1; 11 bases are shared with TRBD1. The CDR3 has 18 residues. Germline V gene lookup returns CDR1 SGHRS and CDR2 YFSETQ. V trimming: 4 bases; J trimming: 5 bases; junction bases outside the gene matches: 16. The variable domain in full, completed from reference TRBV5-1 and TRBJ1-1, reads KAGVTQTPRYLIKTRGQQVTLSCSPISGHRSVSWYQQTPGQGLQFLFEYFSETQRNKGNFPGRFSGRQFSNSRSEMNVSTLELGDSALYLCASSPWMDRGRIMTEAFFGQGTRLTVV.

The V gene is TRBV5-1, the J gene TRBJ1-1; D is ambiguous. CDR3 length: 15 amino acids. Germline CDR1 and CDR2: SGHRS and YFSETQ. Deletions cut 1 base from V and 0 bases from J, with 10 bases between. Here the CDR3 DNA reads TGCGCCAGCAGCTTGAGGCCGGCAGTGAACACTGAAGCTTTCTTT. As protein: CASSLRPAVNTEAFF.

The chain employs TRBV28 and TRBJ1-1; D remains unclear. Germline CDR1 MDHEN, CDR2 SYDVKM. The CDR3 length is 16 residues. V dropped 1 base and J dropped 4 bases, with 16 bases sitting between them. CDR3 DNA sequence: TGTGCCAGCAGTTTATCTCCCGGGTGGGTGAGCACTGAAGCTTTCTTT. It specifies CASSLSPGWVSTEAFF.

Of note for this clonotype: A read error is possible here, since a much larger clone lies one base away. The chain uses TRBV28 and TRBJ2-6; D gene uncertain. The CDR3 sequence is 12 residues long. Trimming left V 10 bases short and J 0 bases short, with 4 bases between. Looked up from germline, CDR1 is MDHEN and CDR2 is SYDVKM. CDR3 nucleotides: TGTGCCACCGGCTCTGGGGCCAACGTCCTGACTTTC. It yields the protein CATGSGANVLTF.

CDR3: CASTVNSFGETQYF. In nucleotides, the CDR3 is TGTGCCAGCACCGTGAACAGTTTCGGGGAGACCCAGTACTTC. This chain connects TRBV2 to TRBJ2-7; D gene ambiguous. The J call may be incorrect, as the DNA end agrees better with TRBJ2-5. This CDR3 spans 14 amino acids. Germline CDR1 SNHLY, CDR2 FYNNEI.

The chain couples TRBV18 to TRBJ2-5; 10 bases fit TRBD2. V was clipped by 0 bases and J by 3 bases; unmatched bases: 4. CDR1 and CDR2 (germline): KGHSH, LQKENI. CDR3 size: 16 residues. CDR3 region: CASSPPAGGTEETQYF. The CDR3 region has the DNA TGTGCCAGCTCACCACCAGCGGGGGGGACAGAAGAGACCCAGTACTTC.

This clonotype was recorded a few times. V is TRBV2 and J is TRBJ1-4, with D unclear. The CDR3 length is 12 residues. Looked up from germline, CDR1 is SNHLY and CDR2 is FYNNEI. With 6 bases removed from V and 8 bases from J, the gap between germline ends came to 10 bases. Here the CDR3 DNA reads TGTGCCAGCAGGACGGACGAAGAAAAACTGTTTTTT. This sequence encodes CASRTDEEKLFF. Using reference TRBV2 and TRBJ1-4 for the parts outside the CDR3, the full variable domain is EPEVTQTPSHQVTQMGQEVILRCVPISNHLYFYWYRQILGQKVEFLVSFYNNEISEKSEIFDDQFSVERPDGSNFTLKIRSTKLEDSAMYFCASRTDEEKLFFGSGTQLSVL.